These 5 T cell receptor beta chains came from one sample sequenced in a study of blood T cell repertoires in COVID-19. This table comes from immunoSEQ multiplex PCR, and its TCRdb copy is limited to in-frame clones, with some not included. The data show 210,000 or so clones, over 80% seen once. The specimen was PBMCs or T cells enriched from blood (not recorded which). The receptors derive from a woman in her 30s who had been exposed to COVID-19.

In its sample, this clone was seen a few times. The chain recombines TRBV25-1 with TRBJ2-5, with unresolved D. This CDR3 has 16 residues. Germline CDR1 reads MGHDK; CDR2 reads SYGVNS. V lost 2 bases, J lost 2 bases, and 15 bases lay in between. The CDR3 sequence is CASSEPHRSRQETQYF. As DNA, the CDR3 is TGTGCCAGCAGTGAACCCCACCGTTCGAGGCAAGAGACCCAGTACTTC.

DNA of the CDR3: TGTGCCAGCAGCTTAGTTAGCGGGAGGTTTGGAAACATTCAGTACTTC. Protein product: CASSLVSGRFGNIQYF. This chain links TRBV11-2 with TRBJ2-4; 10 bases are shared with TRBD2. V gave up 1 base and J gave up 6 bases; unmatched junction bases: 6. Germline assignment: CDR1 SGHAT and CDR2 FQNNGV. The length of the CDR3 is 16 residues. Full variable domain (outside the CDR3, taken from reference TRBV11-2 and TRBJ2-4): EAGVAQSPRYKIIEKRQSVAFWCNPISGHATLYWYQQILGQGPKLLIQFQNNGVVDDSQLPKDRFSAERLKGVDSTLKIQPAKLEDSAVYLCASSLVSGRFGNIQYFGAGTRLSVL.

The V call is TRBV5-1, the J call TRBJ2-7; TRBD2 matches at 8 bases. The length of the CDR3 is 14 residues. Germline V gives CDR1 SGHRS, CDR2 YFSETQ. The J segment lost 5 bases and the V segment lost 1 base, leaving 5 bases of the junction unmatched. This CDR3 is CASSLSGGPDEQYF. CDR3 coding DNA: TGCGCCAGCAGCTTGTCGGGGGGGCCCGACGAGCAGTACTTC.

This chain joins TRBV18 and TRBJ1-5; tentative D call: TRBD1 (5 bases). CDR1 is KGHSH and CDR2 is LQKENI in the germline V gene. The CDR3 consists of 14 residues. The V gene lost 1 base and the J gene lost 3 bases, with 7 bases spanning the gap. The CDR3 protein is CASSPQGVNQPQHF. Here the CDR3 DNA reads TGTGCCAGCTCACCACAAGGGGTCAATCAGCCCCAGCATTTT. Supplemented by reference TRBV18 and TRBJ1-5, the full variable domain reads NAGVMQNPRHLVRRRGQEARLRCSPMKGHSHVYWYRQLPEEGLKFMVYLQKENIIDESGMPKERFSAEFPKEGPSILRIQQVVRGDSAAYFCASSPQGVNQPQHFGDGTRLSIL.

V is TRBV18 and J is TRBJ2-7, with 9 bases that match TRBD2. This CDR3 is built from 16 residues. The germline V gene encodes CDR1 KGHSH and CDR2 LQKENI. V trimming: 4 bases; J trimming: 5 bases; junction bases outside the gene matches: 12. CDR3 DNA: TGTGCCAGCTCACACGGCGCGGGAGGGCGAGCGGACGAGCAGTACTTC. This sequence encodes CASSHGAGGRADEQYF. The full variable domain, with the rest looked up from reference TRBV18 and TRBJ2-7, is NAGVMQNPRHLVRRRGQEARLRCSPMKGHSHVYWYRQLPEEGLKFMVYLQKENIIDESGMPKERFSAEFPKEGPSILRIQQVVRGDSAAYFCASSHGAGGRADEQYFGPGTRLTVT.